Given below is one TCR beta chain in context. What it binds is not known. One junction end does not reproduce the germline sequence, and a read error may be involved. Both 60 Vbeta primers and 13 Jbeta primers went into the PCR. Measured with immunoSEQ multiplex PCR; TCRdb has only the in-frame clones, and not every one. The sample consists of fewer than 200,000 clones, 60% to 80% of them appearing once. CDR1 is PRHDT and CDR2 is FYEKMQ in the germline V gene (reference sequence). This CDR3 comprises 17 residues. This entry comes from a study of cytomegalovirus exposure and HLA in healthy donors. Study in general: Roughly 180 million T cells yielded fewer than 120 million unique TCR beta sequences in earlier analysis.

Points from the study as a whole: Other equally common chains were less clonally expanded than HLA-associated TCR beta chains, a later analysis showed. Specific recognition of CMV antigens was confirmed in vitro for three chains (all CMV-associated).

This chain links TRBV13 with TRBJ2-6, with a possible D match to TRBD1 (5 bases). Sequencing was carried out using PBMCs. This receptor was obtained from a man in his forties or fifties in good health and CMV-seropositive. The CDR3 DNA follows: TGTGCCAGCAGCCCCGGTCCGTCCAACTCTGGGGCCAACGGCCTGACTTTC. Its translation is CASSPGPSNSGANGLTF.